This T cell receptor beta chain appears in the sequencing data of a study of cytomegalovirus exposure and HLA in healthy donors. With 60 Vbeta and 13 Jbeta primers, the PCR was carried out. Sequencing was performed with immunoSEQ multiplex PCR; in TCRdb, only in-frame clones are kept and a portion is missing. This sample has 150,000 to 200,000 clones, with 75% to 85% found just once. Study findings and constraints: 150 or so TCR beta chains were listed as cytomegalovirus-associated. Specific recognition of CMV antigens was confirmed in vitro for a few chains (all CMV-associated). Data from an earlier analysis indicated that most TCR beta V segments were productive either about 87% or about 30% of the time. Rare TCR sequences dominated, though some public TCRs recurred in many donors.

As for this clone: Its antigen remains unidentified.

J gave up 8 bases and V 5 bases, and 16 bases lay outside the gene matches. The length of the CDR3 is 17 residues. The germline V gene has CDR1 SEHNR and CDR2 FQNEAQ (reference sequence). This receptor was taken from a woman aged 18-29 years in good health and CMV-seropositive. The V gene is TRBV7-9, the J gene TRBJ2-1; 9 nucleotides match TRBD1. The sample was PBMCs. CDR3 protein: CASSPRTGTGPFDEQFF. Written as DNA, the CDR3 is TGTGCCAGCAGCCCCCGTACCGGGACAGGGCCTTTCGATGAGCAGTTCTTC. The entire variable domain, with the rest obtained from reference TRBV7-9 and TRBJ2-1, is as follows: DTGVSQNPRHKITKRGQNVTFRCDPISEHNRLYWYRQTLGQGPEFLTYFQNEAQLEKSRLLSDRFSAERPKGSFSTLEIQRTEQGDSAMYLCASSPRTGTGPFDEQFFGPGTRLTVL.